This T cell receptor (beta chain) was identified in a study of cytomegalovirus exposure and HLA in healthy donors. Overall study results and limits: Cytomegalovirus association was assigned to about 180 TCR beta chains. Most TCRs appeared rarely, but some public TCRs recurred in many donors.

The donors were in the 120-subject validation cohort, distinct from the 666-subject first cohort. Notes on this clone: Antigen unknown.

The protocol was immunoSEQ multiplex PCR, while the TCRdb copy is restricted to in-frame clones and leaves out a portion. Found here are 86,000 or so clones, less than 96% of them singletons; the top ten hold roughly 1.6%. Germline V gene lookup returns CDR1 SGHDT and CDR2 YYEEEE. This CDR3 has 12 residues. V was pared by 6 bases and J by 6 bases, with 3 bases of the junction left unmatched. The source is a man aged 18-30 years in good health and CMV-seropositive. The rearrangement uses TRBV5-6 and TRBJ2-3, with 8 bases identical to TRBD2. Sequenced material: PBMCs. The CDR3 DNA follows: TGTGCCAGCACCCGGGGGGGGGATACGCAGTATTTT. Its protein product is CASTRGGDTQYF.